One and the same sample provided the 29 T cell receptor beta chains below, sequenced in a study of siplizumab effects on memory and regulatory T cells. Sequencing was performed with immunoSEQ multiplex PCR; in TCRdb, only in-frame clones are kept and a portion is missing. The sample carries about 120,000 clones, about 95% recorded once. The sequencing sample was made of non-Treg CD4+ T cells sorted from blood. The receptors stem from a human donor in good health.

This chain joins TRBV12-5 and TRBJ1-1; TRBD1 matches at 8 bases. Germline CDR1 reads LGHNT; CDR2 reads FRNRAP. Trimming took 5 bases from V and 2 from J; bases not matched to a gene: 16. The CDR3 spans 18 residues. This CDR3 reads CASGTARGDRFFNTEAFF. In DNA form, the CDR3 reads TGTGCTAGTGGTACGGCCAGAGGGGACAGGTTCTTTAACACTGAAGCTTTCTTT.

The chain carries TRBV23-1 and TRBJ1-5; the match to TRBD1 covers 7 bases. TRBV23-1 is an open reading frame, and its role is uncertain. Germline trimming cut 6 bases from V and 6 bases from J; bases unmatched to any gene: 11. The CDR3 is 15 residues long. The CDR3 here is CASSPIRQGCQPQHF. CDR3 in DNA: TGCGCCAGCAGCCCTATCAGACAGGGCTGTCAGCCCCAGCATTTT.

The table lists this clone with a count of one. This chain connects TRBV19 to TRBJ1-1, with 8 nucleotides matching TRBD1. This CDR3 region has 17 residues. Trimming took 5 bases from V and 0 from J; bases not matched to a gene: 11. From germline, CDR1 is LNHDA and CDR2 SQIVND (reference sequence). The CDR3 region has the DNA TGTGCCAGTAGTCAGCAGGGGGCTGCCTTATTGAACACTGAAGCTTTCTTT. Protein sequence: CASSQQGAALLNTEAFF.

The chain employs TRBV25-1 and TRBJ2-1; a possible D gene is TRBD2 (6 bases). V dropped 2 bases and J dropped 9 bases, with 14 bases sitting between them. CDR3 length equals 14 residues. Germline V gene data show CDR1 as MGHDK and CDR2 as SYGVNS. The CDR3 sequence: CASSEGGIGGEQFF. The CDR3 DNA follows: TGTGCCAGCAGTGAAGGCGGGATAGGTGGTGAGCAGTTCTTC.

The chain employs TRBV5-4 and TRBJ1-1, with unresolved D. V lost 0 bases to trimming and J lost 0 bases, with 6 bases between them. The V gene's germline CDR1 is SGHNT and CDR2 YYREEE (reference sequence). The CDR3 totals 14 residues. CDR3 sequence (DNA): TGTGCCAGCAGCTTGGTGGCGGTGAACACTGAAGCTTTCTTT. This encodes CASSLVAVNTEAFF.

J is TRBJ2-5 and V is TRBV5-5, with D perhaps assigned TRBD1 or TRBD2 (5 bases each). V was clipped by 6 bases and J by 4 bases, with 13 bases between them. Germline V gene sequence: CDR1 SGHKS, CDR2 YYEKEE (reference sequence). The CDR3 has 13 amino acids. The CDR3 loop is CASTTRGGETQYF. The DNA for the CDR3 is TGTGCCAGCACCACCCGTGGGGGAGAGACCCAGTACTTC.

This chain joins TRBV7-3 and TRBJ2-5; D ambiguous. The CDR3 is 13 amino acids. V was pared by 8 bases and J by 1 base, with 11 bases between. Germline-derived CDR1 and CDR2 are SGHTA and FQGTGA. CDR3: CASAAEPQETQYF. The DNA for the CDR3 is TGTGCCAGCGCCGCGGAGCCCCAAGAGACCCAGTACTTC.

The chain recombines TRBV7-2 with TRBJ2-3; the match to TRBD2 covers 11 bases. The junction had 4 bases not matched to a gene; V was cut back by 5 bases and J by 0 bases. CDR3 size: 16 residues. The germline V gene has CDR1 SGHTA and CDR2 FQGNSA. The CDR3 reads CASSRGTSGSTDTQYF. The CDR3 bases are TGTGCCAGCAGCCGCGGGACTAGCGGAAGCACAGATACGCAGTATTTT.

CDR3 sequence (DNA): TGTGCCAGCAGTTTATGGGGCCCAACAGAGACCCAGTACTTC. Its protein product is CASSLWGPTETQYF. J is TRBJ2-5 and V is TRBV27, with D possibly TRBD1 on 5 matching bases. The germline V gene has CDR1 MNHEY and CDR2 SMNVEV (reference sequence). V shed 1 base and J shed 4 bases, with 10 bases lying between them. The CDR3 is 14 residues long.

The V call is TRBV10-2, the J call TRBJ2-7; TRBD2 matches at 10 bases. CDR3 length: 15 residues. The germline V gene has CDR1 WSHSY and CDR2 SAAADI. With 8 bases clipped from V and 3 bases from J, the junction kept 10 bases outside the gene matches. Written as DNA, the CDR3 is TGCGCCAGCTCAAAGCAGCGGGAGGGCCGCTACGAGCAGTACTTC. Amino acid sequence: CASSKQREGRYEQYF.

This chain links TRBV19 with TRBJ1-1, with 11 bases that match TRBD1. V shed 6 bases, J shed 4 bases, and the junction held 4 bases outside the gene matches. The CDR3 covers 14 residues. Germline CDR1 LNHDA, CDR2 SQIVND (reference sequence). CDR3 residues: CASRGTGGATEAFF. The CDR3 DNA reads TGTGCCAGTAGGGGGACAGGGGGGGCCACTGAAGCTTTCTTT.

In DNA form, the CDR3 reads TGTGCCAGCAGTGCACAGTTAAATGGCTACACCTTC. Protein sequence: CASSAQLNGYTF. The chain combines TRBV25-1 with TRBJ1-2, with D unresolved. This CDR3 has 12 amino acids. Germline V gene lookup returns CDR1 MGHDK and CDR2 SYGVNS. With 4 bases removed from V and 6 bases from J, the gap between germline ends came to 9 bases.

V is TRBV18 and J is TRBJ1-4, with 8 bases lining up with TRBD1. CDR1 and CDR2 from the germline V gene are KGHSH and LQKENI. This CDR3 region has 15 residues. The V segment lost 0 bases and the J segment 7 bases; nucleotides outside the gene matches: 4. The chain's CDR3 is CASSPPGQGGEKLFF. CDR3 in DNA: TGTGCCAGCTCACCACCTGGACAGGGTGGTGAAAAACTGTTTTTT.

The V gene is TRBV18, the J gene TRBJ1-5, with D uncertain. The CDR3 has 14 residues. V lost 3 bases, J lost 7 bases, and 13 bases lay in between. Germline values: CDR1 KGHSH, CDR2 LQKENI. Here the CDR3 DNA reads TGTGCCAGCTCACCTACGCGCCCGGGGCAGCCCCAGCATTTT. Amino acid sequence: CASSPTRPGQPQHF.

This chain joins TRBV13 and TRBJ1-2; D may be TRBD1 (5 bases). CDR1 PRHDT and CDR2 FYEKMQ come from the germline V gene (reference sequence). With 2 bases removed from V and 8 bases from J, the gap between germline ends came to 6 bases. The CDR3 is 11 amino acids. CDR3: CASSLQGGYTF. The CDR3 bases are TGTGCCAGCAGCTTACAGGGAGGCTACACCTTC.

The chain couples TRBV19 to TRBJ2-4; D remains unclear. The germline V and J ends were trimmed by 0 bases and 1 base, with 13 bases remaining between them. Germline V gives CDR1 LNHDA, CDR2 SQIVND (reference sequence). This CDR3 is 17 amino acids long. CDR3 region: CASSIDPVRLAKNIQYF. The CDR3 DNA reads as TGTGCCAGTAGTATAGATCCTGTAAGGTTGGCCAAAAACATTCAGTACTTC. Full variable domain (rest looked up from reference TRBV19 and TRBJ2-4): DGGITQSPKYLFRKEGQNVTLSCEQNLNHDAMYWYRQDPGQGLRLIYYSQIVNDFQKGDIAEGYSVSREKKESFPLTVTSAQKNPTAFYLCASSIDPVRLAKNIQYFGAGTRLSVL.

The chain uses TRBV15 and TRBJ1-5, with TRBD1 as a possible D gene (5 bases). CDR1 is LNHNV and CDR2 is YYDKDF in the germline V gene (reference sequence). V was cut by 0 bases and J by 7 bases, with 10 bases left in between. This CDR3 is 14 amino acids long. In DNA, the CDR3 is TGTGCCACCAGCAGAGATCGGGGGGAACAGCCCCAGCATTTT. This codes for CATSRDRGEQPQHF.

The chain employs TRBV2 and TRBJ2-2; TRBD1 matches at 9 bases. The CDR3 has 14 residues. J was trimmed by 5 bases and V by 6 bases; bases with no gene match: 4. CDR1 SNHLY and CDR2 FYNNEI come from the germline V gene. The CDR3 coding sequence is TGTGCCAGCAGCACCGGGACAGGGACCGGGGAGCTGTTTTTT. As protein: CASSTGTGTGELFF.

The chain recombines TRBV18 with TRBJ1-1, with D unclear. The CDR3 loop spans 14 amino acids. Per germline, CDR1 KGHSH and CDR2 LQKENI. V gave up 1 base and J gave up 0 bases, with 6 bases separating them. In DNA, the CDR3 is TGTGCCAGCTCACCACAGACGGTGAACACTGAAGCTTTCTTT. Translation gives CASSPQTVNTEAFF.

The rearrangement uses TRBV19 and TRBJ2-2; D is unclear. The CDR3 has 12 amino acids. CDR1 LNHDA and CDR2 SQIVND come from the germline V gene (reference sequence). With 9 bases removed from V and 7 bases from J, the gap between germline ends came to 12 bases. The CDR3 region has the DNA TGTGCCAGCCTTTCGTGGAGCGGGGAGCTGTTTTTT. Protein sequence: CASLSWSGELFF. Combining the CDR3 with reference TRBV19 and TRBJ2-2 gives the whole variable domain DGGITQSPKYLFRKEGQNVTLSCEQNLNHDAMYWYRQDPGQGLRLIYYSQIVNDFQKGDIAEGYSVSREKKESFPLTVTSAQKNPTAFYLCASLSWSGELFFGEGSRLTVL.

The chain has TRBV6-5 and TRBJ2-7; D may be TRBD1 (5 bases). This CDR3 is 13 amino acids long. The germline V gene encodes CDR1 MNHEY and CDR2 SVGAGI. Trimming left V 10 bases short and J 3 bases short, with 16 bases between. CDR3 in amino acids: CATISWQGYEQYF. The CDR3 region has the DNA TGTGCCACCATATCGTGGCAGGGCTACGAGCAGTACTTC.

The chain links TRBV2 to TRBJ1-2; D not certain. With 0 bases removed from V and 2 bases from J, the gap between germline ends came to 10 bases. Germline CDR1 is SNHLY and CDR2 is FYNNEI. CDR3 length: 15 amino acids. The CDR3 here is CASSEAMGRNYGYTF. As DNA, the CDR3 is TGTGCCAGCAGTGAAGCAATGGGCAGGAACTATGGCTACACCTTC.

The gene calls are TRBV5-1 and TRBJ1-1; unclear D gene. V was cut by 0 bases and J by 3 bases, with 12 bases left in between. This CDR3 is built from 15 residues. Germline values: CDR1 SGHRS, CDR2 YFSETQ. DNA for the CDR3: TGCGCCAGCAGCTTGGTTCAAGGGCCGTACACTGAAGCTTTCTTT. It is translated as CASSLVQGPYTEAFF.

V is TRBV25-1 and J is TRBJ2-1; D is ambiguous. The CDR3 has 15 residues. Germline-derived CDR1 and CDR2 are MGHDK and SYGVNS. Trimming pared 3 bases from V and 0 bases from J, leaving 9 bases between. The CDR3 DNA reads as TGTGCCAGCAGTGATTTCGGCTTCTCCTACAATGAGCAGTTCTTC. The encoded protein is CASSDFGFSYNEQFF.

A remark on this clone: Other DNA sequences in this specimen translate into the identical CDR3. The chain uses TRBV7-2 and TRBJ2-2; D gene uncertain. CDR3 length: 13 amino acids. The V gene's germline CDR1 is SGHTA and CDR2 FQGNSA. The ends were cut back, 4 bases at V and 2 bases at J, with 5 bases in the middle. The CDR3 is CASSSPNTGELFF. The CDR3 nucleotides read TGTGCCAGCAGCTCCCCAAACACCGGGGAGCTGTTTTTT. The full variable domain, completed using reference TRBV7-2 and TRBJ2-2, is GAGVSQSPSNKVTEKGKDVELRCDPISGHTALYWYRQSLGQGLEFLIYFQGNSAPDKSGLPSDRFSAERTGGSVSTLTIQRTQQEDSAVYLCASSSPNTGELFFGEGSRLTVL.

This clone is a singleton in its sample. The chain carries TRBV7-2 and TRBJ1-1, with TRBD1 identical over 7 bases. The junction had 6 bases not matched to a gene; V was cut back by 7 bases and J by 4 bases. This CDR3 is 13 amino acids long. The germline gives CDR1 SGHTA, CDR2 FQGNSA. The CDR3 sequence is CASTAGTVTEAFF. For the CDR3, the DNA is TGTGCCAGCACCGCCGGGACAGTCACTGAAGCTTTCTTT.

The chain is built from TRBV27 and TRBJ2-7, with D unclear. CDR1 is MNHEY, CDR2 SMNVEV, per germline (reference sequence). This CDR3 contains 15 residues. The V and J ends lost 5 bases and 3 bases respectively, with 17 bases between them. The CDR3 coding sequence is TGTGCCAGCAGTGCCCCCCAGGTAGGAAACTACGAGCAGTACTTC. It specifies CASSAPQVGNYEQYF.

A single count supports this clone. This chain uses TRBV19 with TRBJ1-2; D gene ambiguous. CDR3 length equals 14 residues. CDR1 is LNHDA, CDR2 SQIVND, per germline (reference sequence). With 2 bases removed from V and 8 bases from J, the gap between germline ends came to 15 bases. The CDR3 reads CASSILRRSGGYTF. The DNA for the CDR3 is TGTGCCAGTAGTATACTTCGTCGTTCGGGGGGCTACACCTTC.

The gene calls are TRBV15 and TRBJ2-5; no clear D gene. The CDR3 loop spans 15 amino acids. V gave up 0 bases and J gave up 4 bases, with 12 bases separating them. Germline CDR1 LNHNV, CDR2 YYDKDF (reference sequence). CDR3 DNA: TGTGCCACCAGCAGAGATAACCCTGCAGGAGAGACCCAGTACTTC. Translation gives CATSRDNPAGETQYF.